A single sample is the source of the 25 T cell receptor beta chains below, sequenced in a study of human T cells and chemical hapten exposure. Using its own MiXCR run on the 5' RACE reads, TCRdb lists one record per CDR3 protein. The data contain 110,000 or so distinct CDR3 sequences, approximately 19% of them singletons. Unseparated into fractions, whole blood served as the source from which total RNA was extracted. These receptors all stem from a human donor in good health.

The chain couples TRBV27 to TRBJ1-5; 8 nucleotides match TRBD1. Trimming cost V 8 bases and J 2 bases; bases outside gene matches: 8. The V gene's germline CDR1 is MNHEY and CDR2 SMNVEV (reference sequence). CDR3 length: 15 amino acids. Written as DNA, the CDR3 is TGTGCCAGCGGATGGCAGGGGGCTGGCAATCAGCCCCAGCATTTT. Protein sequence: CASGWQGAGNQPQHF.

V is TRBV28 and J is TRBJ2-3, with D possibly TRBD1 on 6 matching bases. The V gene's germline CDR1 is MDHEN and CDR2 SYDVKM. V was clipped by 4 bases and J by 5 bases, with 19 bases between them. This CDR3 spans 16 amino acids. CDR3 sequence: CASSSLERGSGDTQYF. For the CDR3, the DNA is TGTGCCAGCAGTTCCCTCGAAAGGGGGTCGGGAGATACGCAGTATTTT.

The rearrangement joins TRBV20-1 to TRBJ2-1; 8 bases align to TRBD1. Germline CDR1 is DFQATT and CDR2 is SNEGSKA (reference sequence). The CDR3 spans 13 residues. With 3 bases clipped from V and 5 bases from J, the junction kept 3 bases outside the gene matches. Here the CDR3 reads CSASRDRNNEQFF. CDR3 in DNA: TGCAGTGCTAGCCGGGACAGGAACAATGAGCAGTTCTTC.

This clonotype has a handful of counts. This chain joins TRBV7-2 and TRBJ2-3; 8 bases map to TRBD2. The germline V gene has CDR1 SGHTA and CDR2 FQGNSA. This CDR3 is built from 18 residues. J lost 4 bases, V lost 3 bases, and 15 bases had no gene match. In DNA, the CDR3 is TGTGCCAGCAGCTTGGGCTGGGACTGGCGGGAGGTAGCAGATACGCAGTATTTT. It codes for CASSLGWDWREVADTQYF.

The V call is TRBV27, the J call TRBJ1-1; 7 bases map to TRBD1. There are 14 residues in the CDR3. With 5 bases clipped from V and 5 bases from J, the junction kept 8 bases outside the gene matches. The V gene's germline CDR1 is MNHEY and CDR2 SMNVEV (reference sequence). CDR3 nucleotide sequence: TGTGCCAGCAGTCGAGCAGGGGGGACGACTGAAGCTTTCTTT. Its protein is CASSRAGGTTEAFF.

This clonotype was counted a few times. The chain links TRBV27 to TRBJ2-3, with 8 bases that match TRBD1. The germline V gene has CDR1 MNHEY and CDR2 SMNVEV (reference sequence). CDR3 length: 16 residues. The V and J ends lost 6 bases and 0 bases, in that order; junction bases with no gene match: 8. CDR3 nucleotides: TGTGCCAGCAGCCCCAGACGACAGGGGAGCACAGATACGCAGTATTTT. Its translation: CASSPRRQGSTDTQYF.

The chain carries TRBV24-1 and TRBJ2-1; 11 bases fit TRBD2. CDR3 length equals 16 residues. The J segment lost 8 bases and the V segment lost 7 bases, leaving 12 bases of the junction unmatched. The V gene's germline CDR1 is KGHDR and CDR2 SFDVKD. CDR3 loop: CATRPSLAGEGHEQFF. Written as DNA, the CDR3 is TGTGCCACCAGACCTTCACTAGCGGGAGAAGGTCATGAGCAGTTCTTC.

In its sample, this clonotype was seen a few times. The V and J genes are TRBV27 and TRBJ1-2; 7 bases are a match to TRBD1. The germline V gene has CDR1 MNHEY and CDR2 SMNVEV (reference sequence). With 5 bases clipped from V and 8 bases from J, the junction kept 11 bases outside the gene matches. The CDR3 extends over 14 amino acids. The CDR3 nucleotides read TGTGCCAGCAGTCCCTCCGGGACAGCGACCGGCTACACCTTC. Translated: CASSPSGTATGYTF.

This clonotype was observed a handful of times. The V and J genes are TRBV19 and TRBJ2-2, with 9 bases identical to TRBD1. This CDR3 is built from 16 residues. The V gene's germline CDR1 is LNHDA and CDR2 SQIVND (reference sequence). The V gene end was trimmed by 6 bases and the J gene end by 3 bases; junction bases not matched to a gene: 8. CDR3 residues: CASRHTDRGYTGELFF. CDR3 DNA: TGTGCCAGTAGACACACGGACAGGGGATACACCGGGGAGCTGTTTTTT.

V is TRBV20-1 and J is TRBJ1-2; 10 bases map to TRBD1. The V and J ends lost 3 bases and 5 bases, in that order; junction bases with no gene match: 6. Germline V gene sequence: CDR1 DFQATT, CDR2 SNEGSKA (reference sequence). This CDR3 comprises 14 residues. The CDR3 reads CSARGTGAAYGYTF. CDR3 nucleotides: TGCAGTGCTAGGGGGACAGGGGCGGCGTATGGCTACACCTTC.

The CDR3 bases are TGTGCCAGCATCGAGGACAGGGGGCAAGAAAACAATCAGCCCCAGCATTTT. This translates into CASIEDRGQENNQPQHF. This sequence joins TRBV21-1 and TRBJ1-5; no DNA check was done on the table's D call, TRBD1. TRBV21-1 is flagged as a pseudogene. This CDR3 spans 17 amino acids.

V usage is TRBV6-2 or TRBV6-3 and J usage is TRBJ1-5; 8 bases are shared with TRBD1. The V gene's germline CDR1 is MNHEY and CDR2 SVGEGT. Losses at the gene ends were 8 bases for V and 3 bases for J; bases not matched to a gene: 18. This CDR3 contains 18 residues. CDR3 DNA: TGTGCCAGCTCCCAGGGGGGCAGGGGGCGAATTGACAATCAGCCCCAGCATTTT. Translated: CASSQGGRGRIDNQPQHF.

This clonotype has just a few counts. The V and J genes are TRBV20-1 and TRBJ2-3; maybe TRBD1 (5 bases). Trimming took off 3 bases at V and 1 base at J, with 8 bases between the two ends. CDR1 is DFQATT and CDR2 is SNEGSKA in the germline V gene (reference sequence). This CDR3 is built from 13 residues. The CDR3 coding sequence is TGCAGTGCTAGGGGGCTCCGCACAGATACGCAGTATTTT. This gives the protein CSARGLRTDTQYF.

This clonotype was recorded a few times. This chain links TRBV6-5 with TRBJ2-7; TRBD1 or TRBD2 may be the D gene (5 bases each). V lost 2 bases and J lost 2, with 13 bases in between. CDR1 MNHEY and CDR2 SVGAGI come from the germline V gene. The length of the CDR3 is 15 residues. Written as DNA, the CDR3 is TGTGCCAGCAGTTACCGGGACCCCCGGGCCTACGAGCAGTACTTC. This codes for CASSYRDPRAYEQYF.

In this sample, this clonotype turned up a few times. The V and J genes are TRBV6-1 and TRBJ1-2; D remains unclear. CDR1 is MNHNS and CDR2 is SASEGT in the germline V gene. V was pared by 6 bases and J by 6 bases, with 11 bases between. CDR3 length: 12 residues. The CDR3 sequence: CASSPGGHGYTF. In nucleotides, the CDR3 is TGTGCCAGCAGCCCGGGAGGGCATGGCTACACCTTC.

The chain links TRBV5-1 to TRBJ2-5; D is perhaps TRBD2 (5 bases). The CDR3 is made up of 14 amino acids. Germline loops: CDR1 SGHRS, CDR2 YFSETQ. The ends were cut back, 4 bases at V and 4 bases at J, with 14 bases in the middle. This CDR3 reads CASSPTARGETQYF. DNA for the CDR3: TGCGCCAGCAGCCCCACCGCCCGGGGAGAGACCCAGTACTTC.

This clonotype was detected a few times. The genes are TRBV3-1 and TRBJ1-1, with D possibly TRBD1 on 5 matching bases. V was clipped by 4 bases and J by 5 bases, with 17 bases between them. Germline V lookup: CDR1 LGHDT, CDR2 YNNKEL (reference sequence). The CDR3 sequence is 15 residues long. In DNA form, the CDR3 reads TGTGCCAGCAGCCCCATCCTCGCGGCAGGGACTGAAGCTTTCTTT. Amino acid sequence: CASSPILAAGTEAFF.

The chain carries TRBV20-1 and TRBJ2-2; 8 nucleotides line up with TRBD1. The trim removed 6 bases at V and 1 base at J, leaving 4 bases unmatched. Per germline, CDR1 DFQATT and CDR2 SNEGSKA (reference sequence). This CDR3 region has 14 residues. CDR3 amino acids: CSARGLLNTGELFF. In DNA form, the CDR3 reads TGCAGTGCCAGGGGGCTCCTGAACACCGGGGAGCTGTTTTTT.

This clonotype appeared a few times. The V and J genes are TRBV12-3 or TRBV12-4 and TRBJ1-2; 12 bases fit TRBD1. The CDR3 runs to 14 residues. V was clipped by 6 bases and J by 5 bases; unmatched bases: 4. Here the CDR3 reads CASSGTGGGYGYTF. The CDR3 region has the DNA TGTGCCAGCAGCGGGACAGGGGGCGGGTATGGCTACACCTTC.

Only a few counts were recorded for this clonotype. The CDR3: CASSPRTPLGVMNTEAFF. Written as DNA, the CDR3 is TGTGCCAGCAGTCCCCGGACACCTCTGGGGGTTATGAACACTGAAGCTTTCTTT. The gene calls are TRBV28 and TRBJ1-1; D possibly corresponds to TRBD1 (5 bases). Germline CDR1 and CDR2: MDHEN and SYDVKM. V lost 5 bases, J lost 0 bases, and 22 bases lay in between. CDR3 length: 18 residues.

The V gene is TRBV12-3 or TRBV12-4, the J gene TRBJ2-1; the D gene is possibly TRBD1 (6 bases). The CDR3 extends over 12 amino acids. CDR3 amino acids: CATGQGYNEQFF. CDR3 nucleotides: TGTGCGACCGGGCAGGGGTACAATGAGCAGTTCTTC.

The chain has TRBV6-2 or TRBV6-3 and TRBJ2-3; TRBD2 agrees at 8 bases. The CDR3 runs 17 residues. The V segment lost 6 bases and the J segment 0 bases; nucleotides outside the gene matches: 11. Germline CDR1 reads MNHEY; CDR2 reads SVGEGT. Here the CDR3 DNA reads TGTGCCAGCAGCCCCGCCCTAATAGCGGGGAGCACAGATACGCAGTATTTT. Amino acid sequence: CASSPALIAGSTDTQYF.

The gene calls are TRBV20-1 and TRBJ1-2; D unresolved. CDR1 DFQATT and CDR2 SNEGSKA come from the germline V gene (reference sequence). This CDR3 spans 11 amino acids. CDR3 DNA: TGCATCTACAGAGTTAACTATGGCTACACCTTC. This sequence encodes CIYRVNYGYTF.

This clonotype was seen a handful of times. The chain is built from TRBV7-2 and TRBJ2-5, with 8 bases aligning to TRBD2. V was pared by 0 bases and J by 3 bases, with 12 bases of the junction left unmatched. Per germline, CDR1 SGHTA and CDR2 FQGNSA. The CDR3 length is 18 residues. The CDR3 DNA sequence: TGTGCCAGCAGCTTAGCTTTAAAATCTCTGCGGGGGGAAGAGACCCAGTACTTC. Translated, it gives CASSLALKSLRGEETQYF.

This clonotype was counted only a few times. V and J are TRBV7-9 and TRBJ1-2, with 8 bases lining up with TRBD1. The CDR3 has 15 amino acids. The ends lost 4 bases at V and 4 bases at J; junction bases unmatched: 8. Germline V gives CDR1 SEHNR, CDR2 FQNEAQ (reference sequence). The CDR3 region is CASSWLDRVGYGYTF. Here the CDR3 DNA reads TGTGCCAGCAGCTGGTTGGACAGGGTAGGCTATGGCTACACCTTC.